This passage covers 26 T cell receptor beta chains from one sample sequenced in a study of blood T cell repertoires in COVID-19. Assay used: immunoSEQ multiplex PCR; TCRdb lists only in-frame clones, some missing. Among some 120,000 clones, around 89% were seen once, and the ten largest hold 15% to 20%. The sequenced material came from peripheral blood. These receptors were taken from a human donor with acute or convalescent COVID-19. The donor label of this sample is uncertain.

This clone turned up a few times. J is TRBJ1-3 and V is TRBV28; TRBD1 aligns across 7 bases. The germline V gene encodes CDR1 MDHEN and CDR2 SYDVKM. Germline trimming cut 4 bases from V and 2 bases from J; bases unmatched to any gene: 5. CDR3 size: 15 residues. CDR3 in amino acids: CASSSGTAAGNTIYF. CDR3 nucleotide sequence: TGTGCCAGCAGTTCAGGGACAGCAGCTGGAAACACCATATATTTT.

This clone was recorded only once. J is TRBJ1-2 and V is TRBV28; possible D gene TRBD1, 5 bases. The V end was cut by 7 bases, the J end by 4 bases, with 13 bases between. CDR3 size: 13 residues. Looked up from germline, CDR1 is MDHEN and CDR2 is SYDVKM. CDR3 loop: CASTTTGVYGYTF. The CDR3 nucleotides are TGTGCCAGCACCACCACGGGGGTCTATGGCTACACCTTC.

This rearrangement joins TRBV19 to TRBJ1-6; D remains ambiguous. Trimming removed 3 bases at V and 5 bases at J, with 11 bases between. The germline CDR1 and CDR2 sequences are LNHDA and SQIVND (reference sequence). The length of the CDR3 is 15 residues. DNA for the CDR3: TGTGCCAGTAGTATTACGCGCGGGGATAATTCACCCCTCCACTTT. Translation: CASSITRGDNSPLHF.

V gene TRBV2 combines with J gene TRBJ1-5, with 8 bases matching TRBD1. J gave up 7 bases and V 3 bases, and 5 bases lay outside the gene matches. The CDR3 totals 14 residues. Germline V gene lookup returns CDR1 SNHLY and CDR2 FYNNEI. The CDR3 is CASSEDRVRQPQHF. DNA of the CDR3: TGTGCCAGCAGTGAGGACAGGGTGCGACAGCCCCAGCATTTT. The full variable domain, rest sourced from reference TRBV2 and TRBJ1-5, is EPEVTQTPSHQVTQMGQEVILRCVPISNHLYFYWYRQILGQKVEFLVSFYNNEISEKSEIFDDQFSVERPDGSNFTLKIRSTKLEDSAMYFCASSEDRVRQPQHFGDGTRLSIL.

This clone was picked up one time. V gene TRBV5-1 combines with J gene TRBJ2-3; TRBD1 aligns across 11 bases. CDR1 SGHRS and CDR2 YFSETQ come from the germline V gene. The V gene end was trimmed by 5 bases and the J gene end by 5 bases; junction bases not matched to a gene: 4. This CDR3 is 14 amino acids long. Written as DNA, the CDR3 is TGCGCCAGCAGTGGACAGGGGGCGTTAGATACGCAGTATTTT. Encoded protein: CASSGQGALDTQYF.

This chain uses TRBV12-3 or TRBV12-4 with TRBJ2-1; 12 positions agree with TRBD2. V lost 10 bases and J lost 7; bases outside the gene matches: 2. The length of the CDR3 is 12 residues. DNA of the CDR3: TGTGCCACGACTAGCGGGGGAAATGAGCAGTTCTTC. Translated, it gives CATTSGGNEQFF.

The chain couples TRBV7-8 to TRBJ1-2; the match to TRBD1 covers 8 bases. The V gene end was trimmed by 3 bases and the J gene end by 4 bases; junction bases not matched to a gene: 7. The CDR3 loop spans 15 amino acids. From germline, CDR1 is SGHVS and CDR2 FQNEAQ. In DNA form, the CDR3 reads TGTGCCAGCAGCTTCTCCCGGGACAGGATCTATGGCTACACCTTC. Residues: CASSFSRDRIYGYTF.

The rearrangement joins TRBV5-1 to TRBJ2-7; the D gene is possibly TRBD1 (5 bases). Germline V gene data show CDR1 as SGHRS and CDR2 as YFSETQ. The CDR3 contains 17 residues. V shed 4 bases and J shed 7 bases, with 27 bases lying between them. CDR3 bases: TGCGCCAGCAGCCCCCAGGGTTGGGCCCCCATCGGTGAAGAGCAGTACTTC. Its protein is CASSPQGWAPIGEEQYF.

V is TRBV19 and J is TRBJ1-6; TRBD1 might be the D (6 bases). Germline V gives CDR1 LNHDA, CDR2 SQIVND (reference sequence). Trimming left V 5 bases short and J 8 bases short, with 16 bases between. The CDR3 totals 15 residues. The CDR3 region is CASSDRGAGYSPLHF. The CDR3 nucleotides are TGTGCCAGTAGTGACCGGGGGGCAGGGTATTCACCCCTCCACTTT.

V and J are TRBV3-1 (or the pseudogene TRBV3-2) and TRBJ1-2, with 7 bases aligning to TRBD1. Germline-derived CDR1 and CDR2 are LGHDT and YNNKEL (reference sequence). The trim removed 4 bases at V and 1 base at J, leaving 6 bases unmatched. This CDR3 has 15 amino acids. In DNA, the CDR3 is TGTGCCAGCAGCCGGGACAGAAGAAATAACTATGGCTACACCTTC. As protein: CASSRDRRNNYGYTF.

The V call is TRBV15, the J call TRBJ2-7; 11 nucleotides align to TRBD1. The length of the CDR3 is 15 residues. Germline CDR1 LNHNV, CDR2 YYDKDF (reference sequence). V trimming: 2 bases; J trimming: 2 bases; junction bases outside the gene matches: 2. For the CDR3, the DNA is TGTGCCACCAGCAGACCGGGACAGGGGGCCTACGAGCAGTACTTC. Translated, it gives CATSRPGQGAYEQYF.

The chain uses TRBV19 and TRBJ1-2; 10 nucleotides match TRBD1. CDR1 is LNHDA, CDR2 SQIVND, per germline (reference sequence). Trimming removed 4 bases from V and 8 bases from J; junction bases left unmatched: 10. The CDR3 consists of 15 residues. CDR3 DNA: TGTGCCAGTAGTACCCTAGGGACAGGGGACGGAGGCTACACCTTC. Translated, it gives CASSTLGTGDGGYTF.

The rearrangement joins TRBV6-6 to TRBJ2-5; 10 bases line up with TRBD2. Trimming removed 11 bases from V and 5 bases from J; junction bases left unmatched: 5. The CDR3 is 12 residues long. Per germline, CDR1 MNHNY and CDR2 SVGAGI (reference sequence). This CDR3 is CAVAGGGETQYF. In nucleotides, the CDR3 is TGTGCCGTAGCGGGGGGCGGGGAGACCCAGTACTTC.

The genes are TRBV12-3 or TRBV12-4 and TRBJ2-1; 11 bases are shared with TRBD2. Losses at the gene ends were 4 bases for V and 14 bases for J; bases not matched to a gene: 1. This CDR3 has 11 amino acids. The CDR3 DNA is TGTGCCAGCAGTTATAGCGGGGGGGAGTTCTTC. This translates into CASSYSGGEFF.

The chain carries TRBV29-1 and TRBJ2-5; perhaps TRBD2 as D (6 bases). Germline V lookup: CDR1 SQVTM, CDR2 ANQGSEA. The V end lost 3 bases, the J end lost 2 bases, and 10 bases lay between the germline ends. The CDR3 is 13 amino acids. CDR3 coding DNA: TGCAGCGTTGAGTGGGGGGAACAAGAGACCCAGTACTTC. Residues: CSVEWGEQETQYF.

The J gene is TRBJ2-2, the V gene TRBV15, with 8 bases fitting TRBD2. This CDR3 spans 18 amino acids. CDR1 and CDR2 from the germline V gene are LNHNV and YYDKDF (reference sequence). V lost 0 bases to trimming and J lost 1 base; unmatched junction nucleotides: 7. CDR3 region: CATSRDKAGALNTGELFF. For the CDR3, the DNA is TGTGCCACCAGCAGAGATAAAGCGGGGGCTTTGAACACCGGGGAGCTGTTTTTT.

This chain connects TRBV28 to TRBJ1-2; 10 nucleotides match TRBD1. Germline CDR1 MDHEN, CDR2 SYDVKM. There are 12 residues in the CDR3. Trimming at V came to 6 bases and at J to 13 bases, leaving 8 bases not matched to a gene. The CDR3 coding sequence is TGTGCCAGCAGGATGGGACAGGGGATGGTCACCTTC. Translation gives CASRMGQGMVTF.

The rearrangement uses TRBV12-3 or TRBV12-4 and TRBJ2-3; D uncertain. The CDR3 consists of 11 residues. V lost 3 bases and J 8 bases, leaving 6 bases between the germline ends. The CDR3 is CASSLSVTQYF. The CDR3 DNA is TGTGCCAGCAGTTTGAGTGTTACGCAGTATTTT.

CDR3 bases: TGTGCCAGCAGCGCCTATCCGAATGAGCAGTTCTTC. It translates to CASSAYPNEQFF. This chain connects TRBV3-1 (or the pseudogene TRBV3-2) to TRBJ2-1; D ambiguous. V lost 5 bases and J 7 bases, leaving 9 bases between the germline ends. This CDR3 contains 12 residues. Germline V gene data show CDR1 as LGHDT and CDR2 as YNNKEL (reference sequence).

CDR3 amino acids: CASSLLGGGRSTDTQYF. The CDR3 nucleotides are TGTGCCAGCAGCTTACTCGGGGGGGGTCGTAGCACAGATACGCAGTATTTT. The V call is TRBV7-2, the J call TRBJ2-3, with 8 bases aligning to TRBD2. V was pared by 2 bases and J by 0 bases, with 7 bases of the junction left unmatched. Germline V gene data show CDR1 as SGHTA and CDR2 as FQGNSA. The CDR3 length is 17 residues.

The chain couples TRBV29-1 to TRBJ1-2; the match to TRBD1 covers 7 bases. Per the germline V gene, CDR1 is SQVTM and CDR2 is ANQGSEA. The CDR3 spans 13 residues. With 4 bases clipped from V and 2 bases from J, the junction kept 4 bases outside the gene matches. The CDR3 nucleotides read TGCAGCGTTGCCTTACAGGGGAACTATGGCTACACCTTC. As protein: CSVALQGNYGYTF.

This chain uses TRBV7-9 with TRBJ1-1; 7 bases map to TRBD1. Germline V lookup: CDR1 SEHNR, CDR2 FQNEAQ (reference sequence). With 5 bases clipped from V and 1 base from J, the junction kept 4 bases outside the gene matches. The CDR3 runs 14 residues. The CDR3 is CASSGQATNTEAFF. CDR3 in DNA: TGTGCCAGCAGCGGACAGGCAACGAACACTGAAGCTTTCTTT.

The chain joins TRBV27 to TRBJ1-6; no reliable D call. The V gene lost 0 bases and the J gene lost 6 bases, with 12 bases spanning the gap. The germline V gene has CDR1 MNHEY and CDR2 SMNVEV (reference sequence). The CDR3 consists of 16 residues. Here the CDR3 reads CASSLSWELSNSPLHF. In nucleotides, the CDR3 is TGTGCCAGCAGTTTATCGTGGGAGCTGAGTAATTCACCCCTCCACTTT.

The DNA for the CDR3 is TGTGCCAGCAGTTCCCTTCAGGGTAATGATGAAGCTTTCTTT. This gives the protein CASSSLQGNDEAFF. The V gene is TRBV28, the J gene TRBJ1-1, with D tentatively TRBD1 (5 bases). Trimming removed 4 bases at V and 7 bases at J, with 16 bases between. Germline-derived CDR1 and CDR2 are MDHEN and SYDVKM. The CDR3 is 14 amino acids.

The CDR3 protein is CASSPQLRGRGINEQFF. Written as DNA, the CDR3 is TGTGCCAGCAGCCCTCAATTACGGGGGAGGGGGATCAATGAGCAGTTCTTC. J is TRBJ2-1 and V is TRBV7-9, with D possibly TRBD2 on 7 matching bases. The V gene's germline CDR1 is SEHNR and CDR2 FQNEAQ (reference sequence). CDR3 length: 17 amino acids. Trimming stripped 5 bases from V and 6 bases from J, with 23 bases between.

V gene TRBV25-1 combines with J gene TRBJ2-2; D possibly corresponds to TRBD2 (6 bases). This CDR3 has 13 residues. CDR1 is MGHDK, CDR2 SYGVNS, per germline. V lost 7 bases to trimming and J lost 4 bases, with 10 bases between them. As DNA, the CDR3 is TGTGCCAGCACGGGGGACGTCACCGGGGAGCTGTTTTTT. Translating it yields CASTGDVTGELFF.